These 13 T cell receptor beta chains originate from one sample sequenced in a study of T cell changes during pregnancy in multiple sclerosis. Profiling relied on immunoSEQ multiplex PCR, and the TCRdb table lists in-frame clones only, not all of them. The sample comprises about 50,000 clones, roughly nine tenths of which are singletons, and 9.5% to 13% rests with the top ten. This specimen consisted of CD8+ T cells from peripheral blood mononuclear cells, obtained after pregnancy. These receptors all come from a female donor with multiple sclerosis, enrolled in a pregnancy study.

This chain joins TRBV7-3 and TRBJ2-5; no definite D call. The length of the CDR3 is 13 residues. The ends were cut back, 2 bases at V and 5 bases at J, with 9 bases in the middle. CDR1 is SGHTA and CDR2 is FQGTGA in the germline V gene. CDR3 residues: CASSLFSGETQYF. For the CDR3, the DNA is TGTGCCAGCAGCTTATTTTCCGGGGAGACCCAGTACTTC.

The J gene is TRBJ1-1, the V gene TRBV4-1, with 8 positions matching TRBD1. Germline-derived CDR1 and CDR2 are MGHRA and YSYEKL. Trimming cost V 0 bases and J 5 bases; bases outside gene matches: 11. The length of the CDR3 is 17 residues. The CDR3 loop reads CASSQEGAGGALTEAFF. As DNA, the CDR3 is TGCGCCAGCAGCCAAGAAGGGGCAGGGGGCGCGTTGACTGAAGCTTTCTTT.

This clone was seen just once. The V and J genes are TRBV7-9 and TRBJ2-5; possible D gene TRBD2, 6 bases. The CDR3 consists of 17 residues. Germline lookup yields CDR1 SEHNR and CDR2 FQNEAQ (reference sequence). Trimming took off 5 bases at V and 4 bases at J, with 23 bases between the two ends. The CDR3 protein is CASSGELWRGLLETQYF. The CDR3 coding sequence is TGTGCCAGCAGCGGAGAGTTGTGGCGGGGCCTCCTAGAGACCCAGTACTTC.

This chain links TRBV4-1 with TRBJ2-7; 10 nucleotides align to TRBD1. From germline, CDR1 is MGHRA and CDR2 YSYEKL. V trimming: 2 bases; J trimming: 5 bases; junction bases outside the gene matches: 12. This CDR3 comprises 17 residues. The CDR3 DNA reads TGCGCCAGCAGCCAAAGCCCCGGGACAGGGGTTGGTCACGAGCAGTACTTC. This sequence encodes CASSQSPGTGVGHEQYF.

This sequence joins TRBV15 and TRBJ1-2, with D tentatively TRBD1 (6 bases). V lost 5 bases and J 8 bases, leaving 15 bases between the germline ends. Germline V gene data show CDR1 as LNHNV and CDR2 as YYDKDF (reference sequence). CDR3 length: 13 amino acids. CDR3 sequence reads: CATSPSTGPGYTF. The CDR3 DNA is TGTGCCACCAGCCCGTCGACAGGTCCCGGCTACACCTTC. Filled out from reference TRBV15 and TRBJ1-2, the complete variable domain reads DAMVIQNPRYQVTQFGKPVTLSCSQTLNHNVMYWYQQKSSQAPKLLFHYYDKDFNNEADTPDNFQSRRPNTSFCFLDIRSPGLGDTAMYLCATSPSTGPGYTFGSGTRLTVV.

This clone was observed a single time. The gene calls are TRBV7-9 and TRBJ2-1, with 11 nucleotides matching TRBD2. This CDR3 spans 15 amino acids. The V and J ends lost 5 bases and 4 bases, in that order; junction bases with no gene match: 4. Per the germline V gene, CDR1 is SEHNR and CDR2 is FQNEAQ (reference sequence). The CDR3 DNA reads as TGTGCCAGCAGCCTTAGCGGGGGGGGGTACAATGAGCAGTTCTTC. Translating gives CASSLSGGGYNEQFF.

In nucleotides, the CDR3 is TGCAGCGTTGAAACGGGGGGCTACTATGGCTACACCTTC. Its protein is CSVETGGYYGYTF. The rearrangement links TRBV29-1 to TRBJ1-2, with a possible D match to TRBD1 (6 bases). The ends were cut back, 2 bases at V and 3 bases at J, with 10 bases in the middle. Germline V lookup: CDR1 SQVTM, CDR2 ANQGSEA. There are 13 residues in the CDR3.

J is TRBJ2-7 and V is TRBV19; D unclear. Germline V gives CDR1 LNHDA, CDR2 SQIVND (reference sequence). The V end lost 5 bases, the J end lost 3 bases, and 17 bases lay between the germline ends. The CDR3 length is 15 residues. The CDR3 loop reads CASSEHGATLYEQYF. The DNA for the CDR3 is TGTGCCAGTAGTGAACATGGAGCGACCCTCTACGAGCAGTACTTC.

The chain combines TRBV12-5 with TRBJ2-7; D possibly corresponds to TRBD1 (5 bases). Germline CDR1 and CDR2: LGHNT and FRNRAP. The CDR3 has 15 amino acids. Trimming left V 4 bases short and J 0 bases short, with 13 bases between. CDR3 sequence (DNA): TGTGCTAGTGGTTCAGACAGCCTACTCTCCTACGAGCAGTACTTC. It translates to CASGSDSLLSYEQYF.

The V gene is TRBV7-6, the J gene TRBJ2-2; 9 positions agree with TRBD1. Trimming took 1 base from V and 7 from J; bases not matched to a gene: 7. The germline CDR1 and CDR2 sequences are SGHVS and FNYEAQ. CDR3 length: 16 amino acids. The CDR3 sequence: CASSLDQGQGFGELFF. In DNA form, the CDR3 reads TGTGCCAGCAGCTTAGATCAGGGACAGGGATTCGGGGAGCTGTTTTTT.

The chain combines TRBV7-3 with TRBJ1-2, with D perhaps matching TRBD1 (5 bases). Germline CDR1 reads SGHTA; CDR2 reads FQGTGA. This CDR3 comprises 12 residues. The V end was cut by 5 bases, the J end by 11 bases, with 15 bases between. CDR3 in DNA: TGTGCCAGCAGCCCAACCGGGGGTGGATACACCTTC. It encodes CASSPTGGGYTF.

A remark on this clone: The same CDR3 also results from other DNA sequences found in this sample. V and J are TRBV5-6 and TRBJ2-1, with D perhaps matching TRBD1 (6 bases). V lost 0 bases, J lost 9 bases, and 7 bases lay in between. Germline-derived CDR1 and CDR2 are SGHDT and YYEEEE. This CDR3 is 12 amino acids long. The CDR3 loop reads CASSLGRGEQFF. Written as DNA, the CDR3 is TGTGCCAGCAGCTTGGGCAGGGGTGAGCAGTTCTTC.

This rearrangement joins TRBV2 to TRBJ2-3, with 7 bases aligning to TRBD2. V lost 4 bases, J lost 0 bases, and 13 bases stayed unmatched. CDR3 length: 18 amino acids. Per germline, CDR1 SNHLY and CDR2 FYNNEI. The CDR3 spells CASSVVREGGLSTDTQYF. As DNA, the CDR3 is TGTGCCAGCAGTGTGGTCAGGGAGGGTGGACTTAGCACAGATACGCAGTATTTT.